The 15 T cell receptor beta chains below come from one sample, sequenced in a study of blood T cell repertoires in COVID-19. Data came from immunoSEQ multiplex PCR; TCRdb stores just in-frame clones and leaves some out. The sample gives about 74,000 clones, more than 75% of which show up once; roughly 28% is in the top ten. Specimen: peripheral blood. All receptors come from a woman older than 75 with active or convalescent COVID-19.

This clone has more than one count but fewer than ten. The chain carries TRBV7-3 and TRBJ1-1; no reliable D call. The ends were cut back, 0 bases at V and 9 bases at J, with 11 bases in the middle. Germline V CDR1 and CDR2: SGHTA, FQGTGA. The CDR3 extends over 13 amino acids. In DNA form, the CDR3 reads TGTGCCAGCAGCTTAACGGTCGGGGATAAAGCTTTCTTT. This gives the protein CASSLTVGDKAFF.

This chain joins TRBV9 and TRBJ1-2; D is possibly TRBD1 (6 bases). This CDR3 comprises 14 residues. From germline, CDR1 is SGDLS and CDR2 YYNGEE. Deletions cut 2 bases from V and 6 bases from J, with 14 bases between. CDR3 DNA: TGTGCCAGCAGCGTGTCAGGGGATATGAATGGCTACACCTTC. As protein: CASSVSGDMNGYTF.

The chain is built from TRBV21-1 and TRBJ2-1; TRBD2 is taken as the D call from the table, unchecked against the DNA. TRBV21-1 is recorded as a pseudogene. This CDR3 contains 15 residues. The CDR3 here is CASSKRGAAYNEQFF. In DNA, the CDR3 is TGTGCCAGCAGCAAACGCGGGGCAGCCTACAATGAGCAGTTCTTC.

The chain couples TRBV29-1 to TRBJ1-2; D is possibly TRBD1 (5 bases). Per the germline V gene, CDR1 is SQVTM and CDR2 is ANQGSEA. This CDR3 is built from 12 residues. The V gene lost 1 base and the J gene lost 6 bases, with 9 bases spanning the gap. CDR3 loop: CSVEVIRDGYTF. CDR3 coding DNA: TGCAGCGTTGAAGTTATCAGGGATGGCTACACCTTC.

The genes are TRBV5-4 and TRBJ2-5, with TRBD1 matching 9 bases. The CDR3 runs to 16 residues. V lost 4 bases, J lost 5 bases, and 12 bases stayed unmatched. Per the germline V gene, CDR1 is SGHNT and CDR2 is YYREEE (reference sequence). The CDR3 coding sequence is TGTGCCAGCAGCACGCCGGGACAGGGAGGACTGGAGACCCAGTACTTC. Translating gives CASSTPGQGGLETQYF.

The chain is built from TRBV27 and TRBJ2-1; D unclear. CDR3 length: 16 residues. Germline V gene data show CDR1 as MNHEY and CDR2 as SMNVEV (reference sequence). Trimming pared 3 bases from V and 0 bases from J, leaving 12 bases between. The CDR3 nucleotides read TGTGCCAGCAGTTTGTATCAACTTAGCTCCTACAATGAGCAGTTCTTC. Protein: CASSLYQLSSYNEQFF.

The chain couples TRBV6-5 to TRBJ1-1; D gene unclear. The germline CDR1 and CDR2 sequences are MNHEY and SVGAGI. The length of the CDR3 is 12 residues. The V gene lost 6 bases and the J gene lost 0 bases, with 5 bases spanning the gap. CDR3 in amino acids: CASSFMNTEAFF. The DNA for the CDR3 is TGTGCCAGCAGCTTTATGAACACTGAAGCTTTCTTT.

The CDR3 here is CASSFRTGWGSPLHF. CDR3 nucleotides: TGTGCCAGCAGCTTTCGGACAGGGTGGGGTTCACCCCTCCACTTT. J is TRBJ1-6 and V is TRBV5-6, with 8 bases identical to TRBD1. CDR1 and CDR2 from the germline V gene are SGHDT and YYEEEE. CDR3 length: 15 amino acids. Unmatched junction bases numbered 7, after V lost 2 bases and J lost 9 bases. Based on the CDR3 plus reference TRBV5-6 and TRBJ1-6, the full variable domain is DAGVTQSPTHLIKTRGQQVTLRCSPKSGHDTVSWYQQALGQGPQFIFQYYEEEERQRGNFPDRFSGHQFPNYSSELNVNALLLGDSALYLCASSFRTGWGSPLHFGNGTRLTVT.

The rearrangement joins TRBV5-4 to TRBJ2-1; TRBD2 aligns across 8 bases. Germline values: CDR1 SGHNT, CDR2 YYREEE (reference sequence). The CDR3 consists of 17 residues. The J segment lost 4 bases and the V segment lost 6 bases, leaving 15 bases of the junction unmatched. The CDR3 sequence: CASNLDSRGGGYNEQFF. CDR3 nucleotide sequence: TGTGCCAGCAACCTCGACTCACGGGGGGGCGGTTACAATGAGCAGTTCTTC.

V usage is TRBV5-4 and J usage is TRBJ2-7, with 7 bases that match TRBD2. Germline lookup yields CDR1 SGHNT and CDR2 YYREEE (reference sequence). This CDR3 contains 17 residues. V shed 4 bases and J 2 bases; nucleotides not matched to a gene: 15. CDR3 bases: TGTGCCAGCAGCCATTCGGGGGGTCTCGGAAATCCCTACGAGCAGTACTTC. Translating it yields CASSHSGGLGNPYEQYF.

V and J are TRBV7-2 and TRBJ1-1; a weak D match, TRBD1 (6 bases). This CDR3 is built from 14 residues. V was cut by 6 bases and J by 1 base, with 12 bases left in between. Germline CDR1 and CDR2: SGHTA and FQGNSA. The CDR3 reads CASSPWGQNTEAFF. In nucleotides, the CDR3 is TGTGCCAGCAGTCCCTGGGGACAGAACACTGAAGCTTTCTTT.

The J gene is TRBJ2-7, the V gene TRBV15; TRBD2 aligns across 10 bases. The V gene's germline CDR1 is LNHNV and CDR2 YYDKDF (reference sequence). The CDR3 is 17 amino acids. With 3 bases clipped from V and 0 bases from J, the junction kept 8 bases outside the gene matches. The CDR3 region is CATSSHIAGGISYEQYF. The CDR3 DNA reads TGTGCCACCAGCAGCCACATAGCGGGGGGAATCTCCTACGAGCAGTACTTC.

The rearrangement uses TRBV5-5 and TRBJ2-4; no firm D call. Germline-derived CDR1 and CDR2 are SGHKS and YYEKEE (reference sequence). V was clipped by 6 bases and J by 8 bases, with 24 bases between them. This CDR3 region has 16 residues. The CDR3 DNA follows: TGTGCCAGCAACATGGCGGCCAGCGTTCCCATCGACATTCAGTACTTC. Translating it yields CASNMAASVPIDIQYF.

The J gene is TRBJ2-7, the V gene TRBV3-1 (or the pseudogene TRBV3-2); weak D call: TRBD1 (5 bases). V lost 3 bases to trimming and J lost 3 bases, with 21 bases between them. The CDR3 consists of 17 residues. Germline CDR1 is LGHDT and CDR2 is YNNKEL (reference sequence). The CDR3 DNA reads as TGTGCCAGCAGCCAGCGAGCCCCCAGGGTAAGGTTCTACGAGCAGTACTTC. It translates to CASSQRAPRVRFYEQYF.

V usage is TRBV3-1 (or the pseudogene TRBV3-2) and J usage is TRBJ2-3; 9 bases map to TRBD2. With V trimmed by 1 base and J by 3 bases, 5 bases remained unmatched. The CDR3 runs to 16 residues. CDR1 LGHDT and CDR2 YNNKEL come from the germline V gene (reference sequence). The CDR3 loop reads CASSQGGGGATDTQYF. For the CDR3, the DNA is TGTGCCAGCAGCCAAGGGGGCGGGGGGGCGACAGATACGCAGTATTTT.